These 24 T cell receptor beta chains originate from one sample sequenced in a study of control samples from healthy donors and cancer patients. Repertoires were generated with immunoSEQ multiplex PCR, while TCRdb's copy carries only in-frame clones and drops some. Of over 100,000 clones in the sample, approximately 90% were seen once. The specimen was blood. The receptors here all came from a man aged 50 or older in good health.

This clone appeared a few times. This chain joins TRBV7-8 and TRBJ2-1; 9 bases fit TRBD2. The junction had 1 base not matched to a gene; V was cut back by 1 base and J by 0 bases. Germline V lookup: CDR1 SGHVS, CDR2 FQNEAQ. CDR3 length: 16 residues. CDR3 amino acids: CASSLEAGGSYNEQFF. The DNA for the CDR3 is TGTGCCAGCAGCTTAGAAGCGGGGGGCTCCTACAATGAGCAGTTCTTC.

This rearrangement joins TRBV7-2 to TRBJ2-3; 14 bases agree with TRBD2. The J segment lost 5 bases and the V segment lost 4 bases, leaving 5 bases of the junction unmatched. The CDR3 runs to 16 residues. The germline V gene encodes CDR1 SGHTA and CDR2 FQGNSA. The CDR3 DNA reads TGTGCCAGCAGCTCCGGACTAGCGGGGGGTATAGATACGCAGTATTTT. Translated, it gives CASSSGLAGGIDTQYF.

The chain uses TRBV5-8 and TRBJ2-5, with TRBD2 matching 9 bases. This CDR3 has 14 residues. With V trimmed by 4 bases and J by 5 bases, 6 bases remained unmatched. CDR1 SGHTS and CDR2 YDEGEE come from the germline V gene. The CDR3 DNA is TGTGCCAGCAGCAAGGGACTAGCCCGGGAGACCCAGTACTTC. It translates to CASSKGLARETQYF.

V usage is TRBV4-1 and J usage is TRBJ1-5; 7 positions match TRBD1. The CDR3 length is 19 residues. V was clipped by 0 bases and J by 7 bases; unmatched bases: 18. Germline loops: CDR1 MGHRA, CDR2 YSYEKL. CDR3 sequence reads: CASSQEGGPGQGGWQPQHF. The CDR3 nucleotides are TGCGCCAGCAGCCAAGAAGGAGGCCCTGGGCAGGGGGGATGGCAGCCCCAGCATTTT.

The J gene is TRBJ1-4, the V gene TRBV9, with 7 bases matching TRBD1. Trimming at V came to 3 bases and at J to 8 bases, leaving 10 bases not matched to a gene. CDR1 and CDR2 (germline): SGDLS, YYNGEE. The CDR3 is 15 amino acids. The CDR3: CASSGEGGSGEKLFF. The DNA for the CDR3 is TGTGCCAGCAGCGGAGAAGGGGGCTCAGGAGAAAAACTGTTTTTT.

V usage is TRBV30 and J usage is TRBJ1-5; 9 bases agree with TRBD1. CDR1 GTSNPN and CDR2 SVGIG come from the germline V gene (reference sequence). V gave up 1 base and J gave up 1 base; unmatched junction bases: 2. There are 15 residues in the CDR3. The CDR3 sequence is CAWSAGTGSNQPQHF. CDR3 nucleotides: TGTGCCTGGAGTGCCGGGACAGGGAGCAATCAGCCCCAGCATTTT.

This clone is a singleton in its sample. V gene TRBV12-3 or TRBV12-4 combines with J gene TRBJ2-7, with D perhaps TRBD2 (5 bases). The V end lost 7 bases, the J end lost 4 bases, and 14 bases lay between the germline ends. The CDR3 length is 13 residues. The CDR3 DNA reads TGTGCCAGCACCGACAACCGGGGATACGAGCAGTACTTC. Amino acid sequence: CASTDNRGYEQYF.

The chain carries TRBV5-4 and TRBJ2-3; 7 nucleotides align to TRBD2. Germline V gene sequence: CDR1 SGHNT, CDR2 YYREEE (reference sequence). The CDR3 covers 14 residues. Trimming took 1 base from V and 7 from J; bases not matched to a gene: 6. The chain's CDR3 is CASSLRSSGYTQYF. The CDR3 nucleotides read TGTGCCAGCAGCTTGAGGTCTAGCGGCTATACGCAGTATTTT.

Only one count was recorded for this clone. The chain employs TRBV3-1 (or the pseudogene TRBV3-2) and TRBJ1-6; D gene uncertain. V was cut by 3 bases and J by 0 bases, with 3 bases left in between. Per the germline V gene, CDR1 is LGHDT and CDR2 is YNNKEL (reference sequence). CDR3 length: 14 residues. CDR3 DNA sequence: TGTGCCAGCAGCCAGGACTCCTATAATTCACCCCTCCACTTT. Translated: CASSQDSYNSPLHF.

V gene TRBV9 combines with J gene TRBJ1-4; no clear D. V lost 4 bases to trimming and J lost 0 bases, with 10 bases between them. The CDR3 extends over 15 amino acids. Germline CDR1 SGDLS, CDR2 YYNGEE. The CDR3 loop is CASSPSAATNEKLFF. For the CDR3, the DNA is TGTGCCAGCAGCCCTTCAGCAGCAACTAATGAAAAACTGTTTTTT.

V gene TRBV28 combines with J gene TRBJ2-5; 7 bases agree with TRBD1. V was pared by 6 bases and J by 1 base, with 14 bases of the junction left unmatched. CDR1 is MDHEN, CDR2 SYDVKM, per germline. This CDR3 region has 17 residues. CDR3 amino acids: CASRSGARDRVQETQYF. The CDR3 coding sequence is TGTGCCAGCAGGTCCGGCGCCCGGGACAGAGTCCAAGAGACCCAGTACTTC.

The chain links TRBV18 to TRBJ1-2; D is ambiguous. Germline lookup yields CDR1 KGHSH and CDR2 LQKENI. The CDR3 runs 13 residues. V was trimmed by 0 bases and J by 7 bases, leaving 9 bases between them. The CDR3 nucleotides read TGTGCCAGCTCACCACCTGTTCCGGGTGGCTACACCTTC. It specifies CASSPPVPGGYTF.

This clone appeared a single time. This chain connects TRBV28 to TRBJ2-7, with D possibly called TRBD1 or TRBD2 (5 bases each). The ends were cut back, 11 bases at V and 1 base at J, with 15 bases in the middle. The CDR3 is made up of 13 amino acids. Looked up from germline, CDR1 is MDHEN and CDR2 is SYDVKM. The CDR3: CAHAVGPSYEQYF. CDR3 in DNA: TGTGCCCATGCCGTGGGACCTTCCTACGAGCAGTACTTC. The variable domain in full, with the rest retrieved from reference TRBV28 and TRBJ2-7, is DVKVTQSSRYLVKRTGEKVFLECVQDMDHENMFWYRQDPGLGLRLIYFSYDVKMKEKGDIPEGYSVSREKKERFSLILESASTNQTSMYLCAHAVGPSYEQYFGPGTRLTVT.

V and J are TRBV19 and TRBJ2-3, with a weak D call TRBD2 (6 bases). The ends were cut back, 5 bases at V and 8 bases at J, with 17 bases in the middle. This CDR3 has 14 amino acids. Germline V gene lookup returns CDR1 LNHDA and CDR2 SQIVND (reference sequence). CDR3 sequence: CASSGTKLGGTQYF. The DNA of the CDR3 is TGTGCCAGTAGTGGGACGAAGCTGGGAGGTACGCAGTATTTT.

This CDR3 reads CASSNQVGSTGELFF. Written as DNA, the CDR3 is TGTGCCAGCAGCAACCAGGTTGGGAGCACCGGGGAGCTGTTTTTT. This chain links TRBV6-6 with TRBJ2-2; D may be TRBD2 (5 bases). Deletions cut 6 bases from V and 4 bases from J, with 15 bases between. CDR1 is MNHNY and CDR2 is SVGAGI in the germline V gene (reference sequence). This CDR3 is 15 amino acids long.

This sequence joins TRBV21-1 and TRBJ1-1; the D call of TRBD1 is as the table states it, not checked on the DNA. TRBV21-1 counts as a pseudogene. This CDR3 region has 19 residues. The CDR3 region is CASSKNAAIGVGKSAEAFF. The CDR3, as DNA: TGTGCCAGCAGCAAAAACGCAGCGATAGGGGTAGGAAAATCAGCTGAAGCTTTCTTT.

This chain links TRBV7-9 with TRBJ1-1; no reliable D call. Trimming took off 7 bases at V and 11 bases at J, with 14 bases between the two ends. The CDR3 extends over 11 amino acids. Germline-derived CDR1 and CDR2 are SEHNR and FQNEAQ (reference sequence). The CDR3 DNA reads TGTGCCAGCACCCAGGATACGTCGGCTTTCTTT. Translating gives CASTQDTSAFF. Complete variable domain (other parts from reference TRBV7-9 and TRBJ1-1): DTGVSQNPRHKITKRGQNVTFRCDPISEHNRLYWYRQTLGQGPEFLTYFQNEAQLEKSRLLSDRFSAERPKGSFSTLEIQRTEQGDSAMYLCASTQDTSAFFGQGTRLTVV.

The V and J genes are TRBV10-3 and TRBJ1-4; TRBD1 might be the D (6 bases). V gave up 8 bases and J gave up 8 bases, with 12 bases separating them. The germline V gene has CDR1 ENHRY and CDR2 SYGVKD. This CDR3 spans 12 amino acids. The CDR3 loop is CAISGGQEKLFF. The CDR3 DNA reads TGTGCCATCTCCGGGGGACAAGAAAAACTGTTTTTT.

This chain joins TRBV19 and TRBJ1-3; tentative D call: TRBD1 (6 bases). Looked up from germline, CDR1 is LNHDA and CDR2 is SQIVND (reference sequence). Trimming stripped 3 bases from V and 0 bases from J, with 6 bases between. The CDR3 is 14 amino acids. In DNA form, the CDR3 reads TGTGCCAGTAGTATGGGGGCCTCTGGAAACACCATATATTTT. Protein product: CASSMGASGNTIYF.

This clone showed up just once. CDR3 in DNA: TGTGCCAGCAGCTTGAGCGGGGCGGGAGGGGAAGAAAAACTGTTTTTT. It yields the protein CASSLSGAGGEEKLFF. The chain combines TRBV5-6 with TRBJ1-4, with D possibly being TRBD1 (5 bases). The CDR3 is 16 residues long. CDR1 SGHDT and CDR2 YYEEEE come from the germline V gene. V lost 1 base, J lost 8 bases, and 18 bases lay in between.

The chain joins TRBV30 to TRBJ1-5, with D uncertain. With 2 bases removed from V and 2 bases from J, the gap between germline ends came to 13 bases. The CDR3 is made up of 15 amino acids. Germline lookup yields CDR1 GTSNPN and CDR2 SVGIG (reference sequence). CDR3 sequence reads: CAWSPSSGGNQPQHF. The CDR3 DNA follows: TGTGCCTGGAGTCCCTCGTCGGGAGGCAATCAGCCCCAGCATTTT.

V gene TRBV2 combines with J gene TRBJ1-6; TRBD1 might be the D (5 bases). Germline V lookup: CDR1 SNHLY, CDR2 FYNNEI. This CDR3 has 15 residues. V was cut by 0 bases and J by 9 bases, with 12 bases left in between. The CDR3 here is CASSEAGQKLSPLHF. CDR3 nucleotide sequence: TGTGCCAGCAGTGAAGCGGGGCAGAAGCTTTCACCCCTCCACTTT.

This rearrangement joins TRBV5-1 to TRBJ2-2; either TRBD1 or TRBD2 may fit D (7 bases each). Looked up from germline, CDR1 is SGHRS and CDR2 is YFSETQ. Trimming took off 3 bases at V and 5 bases at J, with 11 bases between the two ends. The CDR3 loop spans 14 amino acids. Written as DNA, the CDR3 is TGCGCCAGCAGCTCCCAGGGGGGGACCGGGGAGCTGTTTTTT. Translated, it gives CASSSQGGTGELFF.

J is TRBJ1-1 and V is TRBV5-1; possibly TRBD1 for D (5 bases). This CDR3 contains 14 residues. V dropped 0 bases and J dropped 1 base, with 7 bases sitting between them. Germline V gives CDR1 SGHRS, CDR2 YFSETQ. CDR3 residues: CASSLGDGNTEAFF. CDR3 coding DNA: TGCGCCAGCAGCTTGGGGGACGGGAACACTGAAGCTTTCTTT.